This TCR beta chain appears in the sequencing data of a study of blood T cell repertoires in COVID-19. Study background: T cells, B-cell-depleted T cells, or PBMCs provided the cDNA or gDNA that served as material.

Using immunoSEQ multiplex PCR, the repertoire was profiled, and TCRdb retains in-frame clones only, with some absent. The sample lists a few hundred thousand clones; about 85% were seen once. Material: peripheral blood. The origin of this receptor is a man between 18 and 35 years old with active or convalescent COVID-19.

CDR3 in DNA: TGTGCTAGTGGTTTCTATCCCGGGACAGGGGATAATTCACCCCTCCACTTT. It specifies CASGFYPGTGDNSPLHF. The chain links TRBV12-5 to TRBJ1-6; 10 bases line up with TRBD1. Trimming removed 3 bases from V and 5 bases from J; junction bases left unmatched: 7. Germline assignment: CDR1 LGHNT and CDR2 FRNRAP. The CDR3 extends over 17 amino acids.